A selection of T cell receptor beta chains follows, all from one sample in a study of blood T cells in healthy people across ages. TCRdb ran MiXCR on the 5' RACE reads and lists one entry per CDR3 protein. The sample holds about 680,000 distinct CDR3 sequences, roughly 50% seen once. Sequencing was carried out using blood. These receptors were taken from a woman aged 55 to 70 in good health. The CDR3 runs from the conserved cysteine through the conserved F or W. D genes are given only for firm matches. The size of a clone is reported for some rows only, either as once, few or many, or as a class for expanded clones.

>TRBJ2-3|TRBV4-3|-|-|16
TGCGCCAGCAGCCAAGATCGCGGCAGTCCCATTAATACGCAGTATTTT
CASSQDRGSPINTQYF
>TRBJ2-1|TRBV6-6|-|TRBD1|16
TGTGCCAGCACCCTTAGGGGGACAGACACCTACAATGAGCGGTTCTTC
CASTLRGTDTYNERFF
>TRBJ2-2|TRBV20-1|-|-|14
TGCAGTGCTACCCCTGCACAGAACACCGGGGAGCTGTTTTTT
CSATPAQNTGELFF
>TRBJ2-3|TRBV2|-|TRBD1|14
TGTGCCAGCAGTGAGGACAGGGGAGCAGATACGCAGTATTTT
CASSEDRGADTQYF
>TRBJ2-2|TRBV24-1|-|TRBD1|15
TGTGCCACCAGTGATAGGGACAGGGGCACCGGGGAGCTGTTTTTT
CATSDRDRGTGELFF
>TRBJ2-1|TRBV7-2|-|-|13
TGTGCCAGCAGCTTAGAAATCCGCAATGAGCAGTTCTTC
CASSLEIRNEQFF
>TRBJ2-3|TRBV11-1|many|-|15
TGTGCCAGCAGCGCGCAGGGGAGGGGCACAGATACGCAGTATTTT
CASSAQGRGTDTQYF
>TRBJ1-5|TRBV7-2|once|-|13
TGTGCCAGCAGCCCCGACAGGAATCAGCCCCAGCATTTT
CASSPDRNQPQHF
>TRBJ2-1|TRBV5-1|-|TRBD2|16
TGCGCCAGCAGCTTAGGACTTACTGCGGGAGCTTTTGAGCAGTTCTTC
CASSLGLTAGAFEQFF
>TRBJ1-2|TRBV6-6|-|-|15
TGTGCCAGGAGTTACCCGGGGACACGGGGCTATGGCTACACCTTC
CARSYPGTRGYGYTF
>TRBJ2-7|TRBV5-6|many|-|14
TGTGCCAGCAGCTTGGAGGTTTTGTCCTACGAGCAGTACTTC
CASSLEVLSYEQYF
>TRBJ1-1|TRBV7-2|few|TRBD1|16
TGTGCCAGCAGCTTAGGTGGCGCAGGGGGCTACACTGAAGCTTTCTTT
CASSLGGAGGYTEAFF
>TRBJ2-1|TRBV9|-|TRBD2|14
TGTGCCAGCAGTCGGGAGGCTAGCTACAATGAGCAGTTCTTC
CASSREASYNEQFF
>TRBJ2-1|TRBV11-3|-|-|17
TGTGCCAGCAGCTTAGCTCAGGGGACTGAAACCTACAATGAGCAGTTCTTC
CASSLAQGTETYNEQFF
>TRBJ1-6|TRBV7-2|-|-|12
TGTGCCAGCAGATCAACAGCTTCGCCCCTCCACTTT
CASRSTASPLHF
>TRBJ2-5|TRBV25-1|-|-|13
TGTGCCAGCAGTGAACCCGCTGCAAAGACCCAGTACTTC
CASSEPAAKTQYF
>TRBJ2-1|TRBV29-1|few|TRBD2|12
TGCAGCGTTGGGGAGGGGCGCAATGAGCAGTTCTTC
CSVGEGRNEQFF
>TRBJ2-3|TRBV29-1|-|TRBD1|14
TGCAGCGTTGGGGGGACAGGGGGCAAAGATACGCAGTATTTT
CSVGGTGGKDTQYF
>TRBJ2-6|TRBV6-1|-|-|14
TGTGCCAGCGTGGGGGTCTCTGGGGCCAACGTCCTGACTTTC
CASVGVSGANVLTF
>TRBJ1-2|TRBV10-3|-|TRBD1|16
TGTGCCATCCGAGAAGCCTCAGGGGGCACCCTCTATGGCTACACCTTC
CAIREASGGTLYGYTF
>TRBJ1-6|TRBV27|few|-|16
TGTGCCAGCAGCTCGGTGCAGCGGACTGGCGGTTCACCCCTCCACTTT
CASSSVQRTGGSPLHF
>TRBJ2-1|TRBV27|many|-|17
TGTGCCAGCAGTTTCGCCAGGACCGTAGGGTCCTACAATGAGCAGTTCTTC
CASSFARTVGSYNEQFF
>TRBJ2-7|TRBV7-2|-|-|14
TGTGCCAGCAGTTTCTCCGGACAGACCTACGAGCAGTACTTC
CASSFSGQTYEQYF
>TRBJ1-4|TRBV29-1|-|-|13
TGCAGCGTCGCTGGCAGGGGAAATGAAAAACTGTTTTTT
CSVAGRGNEKLFF
>TRBJ2-7|TRBV7-9|-|TRBD2|15
TGTGCCAGCAGCTCACAACTAGCGGGAGACTACGAGCAGTACTTC
CASSSQLAGDYEQYF
>TRBJ2-4|TRBV20-1|-|TRBD2|13
TGCAGTGCCACCGGGACTAATGGAAACATTCAGTACTTC
CSATGTNGNIQYF
>TRBJ2-7|TRBV6-6|-|-|15
TGTGCCAGCGCCTTGGACTATTGGTCCTACAATGAGCAGTACTTC
CASALDYWSYNEQYF
>TRBJ2-7|TRBV25-1|few|TRBD2|14
TGTGCCAGCAGTGTCAGGACTAGCGGGGGCGAGCAGTACTTC
CASSVRTSGGEQYF
>TRBJ2-3|TRBV9|few|-|14
TGTGCCAGCAGCGCAGTTCTGGGGGCAGATACGCAGTATTTT
CASSAVLGADTQYF
>TRBJ2-7|TRBV6-2/TRBV6-3|-|-|14
TGTGCCAGCAGTTACTCTTCAGGCACCTACGAGCAGTACTTC
CASSYSSGTYEQYF
>TRBJ2-5|TRBV14|-|TRBD1|15
TGTGCCAGCAGCCAAACCCAGGGGGCGCGCAATGAGCAGTACTTC
CASSQTQGARNEQYF
>TRBJ2-1|TRBV10-3|-|TRBD2|19
TGTGCCATGCATCCGGGACTAGCGGGAGGCCGGGGGCCGAGCAATGAGCAGTTCTTC
CAMHPGLAGGRGPSNEQFF
>TRBJ2-7|TRBV6-1|-|TRBD2|18
TGTGCCAGCAGTGAAGCGCCGACTAGCGGGGGCTCCTACAATGAGCAGTACTTC
CASSEAPTSGGSYNEQYF
>TRBJ2-4|TRBV14|few|-|15
TGTGCCAGCAGCCCCTTAGACAGAGCCAAAAACATTCAGTACTTC
CASSPLDRAKNIQYF
>TRBJ2-6|TRBV7-9|-|-|16
TGTGCCAGCAGCTTAGGCTCAGTCTCTGGGGCCAACGTCCTGACTTTC
CASSLGSVSGANVLTF
>TRBJ2-3|TRBV12-5|few|-|16
TGTGCTAGTGGTTCGGGAGACAGGGATGGAACTCATACGCAGTATTTT
CASGSGDRDGTHTQYF
>TRBJ1-2|TRBV20-1|-|-|13
TGCAGTGCTAGAGATCAAGGGAGCTATGGCTACACCTTC
CSARDQGSYGYTF
>TRBJ1-2|TRBV5-1|-|-|13
TGCGCCAGCAGCTCAGAGGGGTCCTATGGCTACACCTTC
CASSSEGSYGYTF
>TRBJ2-5|TRBV3-1|-|TRBD2|20
TGTGCCAGCAGCCAGGGGGCTTTGCGGGAGGGCCGAGCTAGTTTAAATGAGCAGTACTTC
CASSQGALREGRASLNEQYF
>TRBJ2-3|TRBV5-1|-|-|12
TGCGCCAGCGGGCTACCCACGGATACGCAGTATTTT
CASGLPTDTQYF
>TRBJ2-7|TRBV4-1|few|-|16
TGCGCCAGCAGCCCGAGTGTCTGGGGCCCCACCTACGAGCAGTACTTC
CASSPSVWGPTYEQYF
>TRBJ1-1|TRBV27|-|-|13
TGTGCCAGCAGTTCAAACATGCACACTGAAGCTTTCTTT
CASSSNMHTEAFF
>TRBJ2-1|TRBV5-1|few|TRBD2|15
TGCGCCAGCAGCTTGGCGGTGACTAGCGTCAATGAGCAGTTCTTC
CASSLAVTSVNEQFF
>TRBJ2-3|TRBV28|few|-|14
TGTGCCAGCAGTTTACAGGGGCGTATAGATACGCAGTATTTT
CASSLQGRIDTQYF
>TRBJ2-5|TRBV14|few|-|13
TGTGCCAGCAGCCATAATTTTGGGGAGACCCAGTACTTC
CASSHNFGETQYF
>TRBJ1-2|TRBV20-1|-|-|14
TGCAGTGCTAGAGATCCCAGGGGAGGGGATGGCTACACCTTC
CSARDPRGGDGYTF
>TRBJ2-7|TRBV28|few|TRBD2|15
TGTGCCAGCAGTTCTTTGGCGGGAGCTTTGGGCGAGCAGTACTTC
CASSSLAGALGEQYF
>TRBJ2-1|TRBV20-1|-|-|16
TGCAGTGCTAGATCTCCGGTGGGGGGCTCCCACAATGAGCAGTTCTTC
CSARSPVGGSHNEQFF
>TRBJ2-5|TRBV20-1|-|-|12
TGCAGTGCTGGTCCTGGGGTCGAGACCCAGTACTTC
CSAGPGVETQYF
>TRBJ2-5|TRBV7-9|few|-|12
TGTGCCAGCAGCTTAGAGTGGGTGACCCAGTACTTC
CASSLEWVTQYF
>TRBJ2-5|TRBV24-1|once|TRBD2|16
TGTGCCACCAGTGATTTGGGCGGGAGGGCCGGTGAGACCCAGTACTTC
CATSDLGGRAGETQYF
>TRBJ2-1|TRBV4-3|many|TRBD1|17
TGCGCCAGCAGCCCAGATCCGACAGGGAGCTCCTACAATGAGCAGTTCTTC
CASSPDPTGSSYNEQFF